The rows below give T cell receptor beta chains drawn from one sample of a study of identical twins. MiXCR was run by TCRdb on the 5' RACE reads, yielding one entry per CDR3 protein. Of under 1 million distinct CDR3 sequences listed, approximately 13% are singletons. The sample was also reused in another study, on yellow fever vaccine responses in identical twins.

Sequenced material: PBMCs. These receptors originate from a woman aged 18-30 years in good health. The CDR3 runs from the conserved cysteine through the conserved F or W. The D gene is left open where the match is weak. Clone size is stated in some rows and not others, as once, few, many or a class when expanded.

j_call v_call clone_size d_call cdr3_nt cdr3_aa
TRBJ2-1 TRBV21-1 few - TGTGCCAGCTCAAAGCGGGAGGAGCACTACAATGAGCAGTTCTTC CASSKREEHYNEQFF
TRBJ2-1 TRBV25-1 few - TGTGCCAGCAGTGAATCGGGTCGGGGGGCTTTAGATGAGCAGTTCTTC CASSESGRGALDEQFF
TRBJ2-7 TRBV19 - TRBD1 TGTGCCAGTAGTCAATGGGACAGGGCACCCTACGAGCAGTACTTC CASSQWDRAPYEQYF
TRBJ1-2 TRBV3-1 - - TGTGCCAGCAGCCACTCCGGGAGGGTAGGTCCTCTCTATGGCTACACCTTC CASSHSGRVGPLYGYTF
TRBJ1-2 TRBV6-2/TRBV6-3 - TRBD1 TGTGCCAGCACCACGCCCCACACAGGGGGCGCTAACTATGGCTACACCTTC CASTTPHTGGANYGYTF
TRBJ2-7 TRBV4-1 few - TGCGCCAGCAGCCAAGAAGCTCCATCTGAGACCTACGAGCAGTACTTC CASSQEAPSETYEQYF
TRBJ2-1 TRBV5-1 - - TGCGCCAGCAGCTTCGCAGTGGGGAGCTCCTACAATGAGCAGTTCTTC CASSFAVGSSYNEQFF
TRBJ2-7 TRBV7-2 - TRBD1 TGTGCCAGCAGCCCCGGGGACAGGAGGCACGAGCAGTACTTC CASSPGDRRHEQYF
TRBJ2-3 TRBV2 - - TGTGCCAGCAGTGAACCCCCGGCAGATACGCAGTATTTT CASSEPPADTQYF
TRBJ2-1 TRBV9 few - TGTGCCAGCAGCGTAGGGGGACCCTCCCAGCAGTTCTTC CASSVGGPSQQFF
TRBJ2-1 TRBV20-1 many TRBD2 TGCAGTGCTATTGCGACCCCCGGGACTAGCGGGAGGCTCCGGCCAATGAAGGAGCAGTTCTTC CSAIATPGTSGRLRPMKEQFF
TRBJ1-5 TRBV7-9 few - TGTGCCAGCAGCCCCGGGACGGCAATACAGCCCCAGCATTTT CASSPGTAIQPQHF
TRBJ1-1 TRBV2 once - TGTGCCAGCAGCCTTTCAGACAGATATAACACTGAAGCTTTCTTT CASSLSDRYNTEAFF
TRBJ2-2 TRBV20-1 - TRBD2 TGCAGTGCCCCTGGGGTAGCGGGGGGGATGAACACCGGGGAGCTGTTTTTT CSAPGVAGGMNTGELFF
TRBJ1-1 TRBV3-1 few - TGTGCCAGCAGCCATCTTCTCGGGTACACTGAAGCTTTCTTT CASSHLLGYTEAFF
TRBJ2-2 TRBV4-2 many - TGTGCCAGCAGCCCTACGGGGCATAGCACCGGGGAGCTGTTTTTT CASSPTGHSTGELFF
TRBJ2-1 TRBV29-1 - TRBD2 TGCAGCGTTGAATGGAGCGGGAGGAGATCCTACAATGAGCAGTTCTTC CSVEWSGRRSYNEQFF
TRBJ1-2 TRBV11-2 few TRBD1 TGTGCCAGCAGCTTATCCCCGGGAACAGGGGTTGACGGCTACACCTTC CASSLSPGTGVDGYTF
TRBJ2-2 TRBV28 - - TGTGCCAGCAGTAAAAGGACAGAGAACACCGGGGAGCTGTTTTTT CASSKRTENTGELFF
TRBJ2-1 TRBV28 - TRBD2 TGTGCCAGCAGTTTCAACCCCCAAAAAAGCGGGAGAGGTGGTGAGCAGTTCTTC CASSFNPQKSGRGGEQFF
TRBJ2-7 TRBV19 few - TGTGCCAGTAGTATGTCAGGGAACTACGAGCAGTACTTC CASSMSGNYEQYF
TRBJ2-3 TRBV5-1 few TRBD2 TGCGCCAGCAGCCCGGGACTAGCGGGGTTTGCAGATACGCAGTATTTT CASSPGLAGFADTQYF
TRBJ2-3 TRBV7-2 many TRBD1 TGTGCCAGCAGCACAGGGGGCCCCACAGATACGCAGTATTTT CASSTGGPTDTQYF
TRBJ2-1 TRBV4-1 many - TGCGCCAGCAGCCGAGCAGTGGACTCCTACAATGAGCAGTTCTTC CASSRAVDSYNEQFF
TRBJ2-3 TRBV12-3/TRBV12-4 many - TGTGCCAGCAGTCGACGAACGCTCTCTAGCACAGATACGCAGTATTTT CASSRRTLSSTDTQYF
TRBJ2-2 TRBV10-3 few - TGTGCCATCAGCGGGGACGCGAACACCGGGGAGCTGTTTTTT CAISGDANTGELFF
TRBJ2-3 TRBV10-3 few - TGTGCCATCAGGCCCCCCCTGGTGGATACGCAGTATTTT CAIRPPLVDTQYF
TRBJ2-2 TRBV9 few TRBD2 TGTGCCAGCAGCGTGTCTAGCGGGACTAACACCGGGGAGCTGTTTTTT CASSVSSGTNTGELFF
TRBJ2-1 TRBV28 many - TGTGCCAGCAGTTTCCATTATGAGCAGTTCTTC CASSFHYEQFF
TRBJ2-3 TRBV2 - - TGTGCCAGCAGTAGGCGGGGAGCCCGCACAGATACGCAGTATTTT CASSRRGARTDTQYF
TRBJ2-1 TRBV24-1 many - TGTGCCACCAGTGACCAGACTAGGCCCAATGAGCAGTTCTTC CATSDQTRPNEQFF
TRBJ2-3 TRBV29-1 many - TGCAGCGTCCTCTCTGCAGATACGCAGTATTTT CSVLSADTQYF
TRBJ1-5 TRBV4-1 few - TGCGCCAGCAGCCAAGGGGGAAGGGGGGCCGCCAATCAGCCCCAGCATTTT CASSQGGRGAANQPQHF
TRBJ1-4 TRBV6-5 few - TGTGCCAGCAGTTACGGGGGGAAAGGTGAAAAACTGTTTTTT CASSYGGKGEKLFF
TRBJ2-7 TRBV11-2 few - TGTGCCAGCAGCTTCCTGGGCCTAGCGTCCTACGAGCAGTACTTC CASSFLGLASYEQYF
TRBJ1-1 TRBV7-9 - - TGTGCCAGCAGCTTACAGGATTGGAGAGGCACTGAAGCTTTCTTT CASSLQDWRGTEAFF
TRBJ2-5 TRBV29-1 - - TGCAGCGTTGACGGACTTGAAGAGACCCAGTACTTC CSVDGLEETQYF
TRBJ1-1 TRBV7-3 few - TGTGCCAGCAGCTTAACGTACGACAGCCTGACCTCTGAAGCTTTCTTT CASSLTYDSLTSEAFF
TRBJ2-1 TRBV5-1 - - TGCGCCAGCAGCTTGGGACAGCAAGTAAATGAGCAGTTCTTC CASSLGQQVNEQFF
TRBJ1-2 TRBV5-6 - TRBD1 TGTGCCAGCAGCTTGGGGACAGGGGAAGGCTATGGCTACACCTTC CASSLGTGEGYGYTF
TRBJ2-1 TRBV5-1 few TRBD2 TGCGCCAGCAGCCGGGAGGGGGGTGCCCTTTACAATGAGCAGTTCTTC CASSREGGALYNEQFF